This passage covers 5 T cell receptor beta chains from one sample sequenced in a study of PD-1 blockade in mismatch repair-deficient tumors. The data were produced by immunoSEQ multiplex PCR, yet TCRdb's version contains in-frame clones alone and is incomplete. The sample records some 10,000 clones, around 90% being singletons. Time point noted: 10-day in vitro stimulation with candidate neoantigen peptide 7. The antigens of these receptors remain unknown. The sample was cells cultured in vitro, taken from a patient treated with pembrolizumab. The receptor source for this set is an adult with mismatch repair-deficient cancer.

The chain combines TRBV7-9 with TRBJ2-1; a weak D match, TRBD2 (5 bases). CDR1 is SEHNR and CDR2 is FQNEAQ in the germline V gene (reference sequence). This CDR3 comprises 16 residues. Deletions cut 3 bases from V and 6 bases from J, with 18 bases between. The CDR3 DNA reads TGTGCCAGCAGCTTGGGTTCGGAGGAGGCGGGCAATGAGCAGTTCTTC. Amino acids: CASSLGSEEAGNEQFF. Full variable domain (remainder filled in from reference TRBV7-9 and TRBJ2-1): DTGVSQNPRHKITKRGQNVTFRCDPISEHNRLYWYRQTLGQGPEFLTYFQNEAQLEKSRLLSDRFSAERPKGSFSTLEIQRTEQGDSAMYLCASSLGSEEAGNEQFFGPGTRLTVL.

CDR3 protein: CASSRWREGQETQYF. The CDR3 DNA follows: TGTGCCAGCAGTCGATGGCGGGAGGGCCAAGAGACCCAGTACTTC. The V call is TRBV6-1, the J call TRBJ2-5; 9 bases map to TRBD2. From germline, CDR1 is MNHNS and CDR2 SASEGT. The CDR3 consists of 15 residues. The trim removed 5 bases at V and 1 base at J, leaving 5 bases unmatched.

The chain recombines TRBV29-1 with TRBJ1-1; D unresolved. V shed 7 bases and J shed 0 bases, with 12 bases lying between them. Looked up from germline, CDR1 is SQVTM and CDR2 is ANQGSEA. The CDR3 spans 13 residues. The CDR3 spells CSATHPVNTEAFF. The CDR3, as DNA: TGCAGCGCTACCCACCCAGTGAACACTGAAGCTTTCTTT.

The chain combines TRBV7-8 with TRBJ2-7; 8 nucleotides line up with TRBD1. The V gene's germline CDR1 is SGHVS and CDR2 FQNEAQ. This CDR3 has 14 amino acids. The junction had 6 bases not matched to a gene; V was cut back by 7 bases and J by 1 base. The CDR3 protein is CASTADRVSYEQYF. CDR3 in DNA: TGTGCCAGCACCGCGGACAGGGTTTCCTACGAGCAGTACTTC. The variable domain in full, completed from reference TRBV7-8 and TRBJ2-7, reads GAGVSQSPRYKVAKRGQDVALRCDPISGHVSLFWYQQALGQGPEFLTYFQNEAQLDKSGLPSDRFFAERPEGSVSTLKIQRTQQEDSAVYLCASTADRVSYEQYFGPGTRLTVT.

The V and J genes are TRBV12-5 and TRBJ1-1; D is perhaps TRBD1 (6 bases). The CDR3 length is 13 residues. The V gene lost 6 bases and the J gene lost 3 bases, with 11 bases spanning the gap. Per the germline V gene, CDR1 is LGHNT and CDR2 is FRNRAP. CDR3 coding DNA: TGTGCTAGTGGCTTACAGGGTCACACTGAAGCTTTCTTT. Protein: CASGLQGHTEAFF.